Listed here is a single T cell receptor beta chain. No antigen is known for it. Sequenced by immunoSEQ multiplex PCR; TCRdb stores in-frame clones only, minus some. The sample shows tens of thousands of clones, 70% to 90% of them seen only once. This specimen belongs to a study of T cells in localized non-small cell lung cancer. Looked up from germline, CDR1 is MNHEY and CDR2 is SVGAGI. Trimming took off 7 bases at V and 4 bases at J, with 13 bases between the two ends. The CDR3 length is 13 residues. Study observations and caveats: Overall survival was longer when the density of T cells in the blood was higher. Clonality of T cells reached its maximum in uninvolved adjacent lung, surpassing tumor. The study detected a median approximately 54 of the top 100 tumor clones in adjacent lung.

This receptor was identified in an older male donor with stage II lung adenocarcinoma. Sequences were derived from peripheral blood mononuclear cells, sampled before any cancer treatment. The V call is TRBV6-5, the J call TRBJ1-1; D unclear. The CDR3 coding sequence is TGTGCCAGCACTTCGGGGTGGGGCACTGAAGCTTTCTTT. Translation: CASTSGWGTEAFF.